These 5 T cell receptor beta chains share one sample of origin, sequenced in a study of response to subunit inactivated influenza vaccine. A single record per CDR3 protein comes from TCRdb applying MiXCR to the RT-PCR reads. The sample yields about 540,000 distinct CDR3 sequences, less than 25% seen once. The data were also submitted as part of a second study, on T cells expressing NK-cell markers. That source notes: A 5'RACE template switching approach incorporating UMIs was used to make TCR beta cDNA.

The material sequenced was CD4+ T cells sorted from PBMCs, taken about 13 days after vaccination. Receptors were obtained from a man in his fifties or sixties who received an inactivated influenza vaccine.

V gene TRBV4-2 combines with J gene TRBJ2-3; possibly TRBD1 for D (6 bases). The germline gives CDR1 LGHNA, CDR2 YNFKEQ. The CDR3 has 15 amino acids. Trimming left V 5 bases short and J 8 bases short, with 20 bases between. CDR3 sequence (DNA): TGTGCCAGCAGCGCCTCGGCTGGGGGCAAGGGTACGCAGTATTTT. Translating gives CASSASAGGKGTQYF.

This clonotype turned up a few times. The gene calls are TRBV7-8 and TRBJ2-7; TRBD1 matches at 9 bases. CDR1 and CDR2 from the germline V gene are SGHVS and FQNEAQ. Trimming at V came to 5 bases and at J to 6 bases, leaving 8 bases not matched to a gene. The CDR3 spans 14 residues. The DNA for the CDR3 is TGTGCCAGCAGCCCGCGGGACAGGGAGACCGAGCAGTACTTC. Translation gives CASSPRDRETEQYF. Filled out from reference TRBV7-8 and TRBJ2-7, the complete variable domain reads GAGVSQSPRYKVAKRGQDVALRCDPISGHVSLFWYQQALGQGPEFLTYFQNEAQLDKSGLPSDRFFAERPEGSVSTLKIQRTQQEDSAVYLCASSPRDRETEQYFGPGTRLTVT.

The gene calls are TRBV20-1 and TRBJ2-7; weak D call: TRBD2 (6 bases). CDR3 length equals 14 residues. Trimming took 5 bases from V and 7 from J, leaving 21 bases between them. The germline V gene has CDR1 DFQATT and CDR2 SNEGSKA (reference sequence). CDR3 sequence: CSAPGTGTRNEQYF. As DNA, the CDR3 is TGCAGTGCTCCCGGCACCGGGACTCGGAATGAGCAGTACTTC.

The chain is built from TRBV5-1 and TRBJ2-7; the D is unclear. The V gene lost 4 bases and the J gene lost 6 bases, with 11 bases spanning the gap. Germline V gene lookup returns CDR1 SGHRS and CDR2 YFSETQ. The CDR3 length is 12 residues. For the CDR3, the DNA is TGCGCCAGCAGCCGCGTGGCCGGCGAGCAGTACTTC. Translation: CASSRVAGEQYF.

This clonotype was counted between two and nine times. The rearrangement uses TRBV12-3 or TRBV12-4 and TRBJ2-1, with TRBD2 matching 7 bases. J lost 7 bases, V lost 2 bases, and 14 bases had no gene match. The length of the CDR3 is 17 residues. CDR3 in amino acids: CASSLIGGEGPKNEQFF. The CDR3 nucleotides read TGTGCCAGCAGTTTAATCGGCGGGGAGGGCCCCAAGAATGAGCAGTTCTTC.